This entry describes one T cell receptor (beta chain). Its cognate antigen is unknown. At the DNA level, this CDR3 is encoded by other sequences in the same sample as well. Naivety among CD8 cells was defined by CD45RO negativity and positive CCR7 selection, thereby excluding terminally differentiated effector memory CD45RA+ cells. Only in-frame clones appear in the TCRdb table, and some are missing; sequencing was by immunoSEQ multiplex PCR. Among about 2 million clones listed, 85% to 95% were seen once. These data belong to a study of shared clonotypes between healthy human individuals. In the study overall: The plates for each donor numbered three CD4 naive, three CD4 memory, two CD8 naive and one CD8 memory.

Findings and limits, study-wide: Sampling used blood alone; tissue repertoires probably differ. Clonotype sharing levels among donors were expected to vary with sequencing depth. Incomplete sequencing of sorted subsets was indicated by rarefaction despite large depth.

The CDR3 has 14 amino acids. Germline lookup yields CDR1 SGHNT and CDR2 YYREEE (reference sequence). Trimming removed 4 bases from V and 2 bases from J, with 12 bases in between. The clonotype originates from a man younger than 35 in good health. The sample consisted of naive CD8+ T cells sorted from blood. The chain has TRBV5-4 and TRBJ1-1; the D gene is possibly TRBD1 (6 bases). The CDR3 sequence is CASSLRGGNTEAFF. The CDR3 bases are TGTGCCAGCAGCCTGAGGGGGGGAAACACTGAAGCTTTCTTT.